Described below is a single T cell receptor (beta chain) sequence and its context. Its specificity is not known. These data originate in a study of cytomegalovirus exposure and HLA in healthy donors. Study information: Approximately 83 million unique TCRs from HLA-typed donors were held in an early data release. Genotyping showed less than 85% of hundreds of donors falling in the Caucasian-associated ancestry cluster. Study results and caveats: Among TCR beta chains, those listed as cytomegalovirus-associated numbered about 160.

The PCR contained 60 Vbeta and 13 Jbeta primers. Original processing notes: The authors later counted 70 million to 80 million unique TCR beta chains, roughly 11 million of them shared. Assay: immunoSEQ multiplex PCR; the TCRdb copy retains only in-frame clones and omits some. V and J calls plus clone size are reproduced from that table; the DNA served to infer D and trimming. This sample's table has 65,000 to 90,000 clones. Germline V CDR1 and CDR2: SGHDT, YYEEEE. V lost 5 bases and J 7 bases, leaving 10 bases between the germline ends. The length of the CDR3 is 12 residues. The source material was PBMCs. V gene TRBV5-6 combines with J gene TRBJ2-1, with a tentative D call TRBD1 (5 bases). This clonotype originated in a female donor in good health and CMV-seropositive. As DNA, the CDR3 is TGTGCCAGCAGATCTAGGGGTAATGAGCAGTTCTTC. It is translated as CASRSRGNEQFF.